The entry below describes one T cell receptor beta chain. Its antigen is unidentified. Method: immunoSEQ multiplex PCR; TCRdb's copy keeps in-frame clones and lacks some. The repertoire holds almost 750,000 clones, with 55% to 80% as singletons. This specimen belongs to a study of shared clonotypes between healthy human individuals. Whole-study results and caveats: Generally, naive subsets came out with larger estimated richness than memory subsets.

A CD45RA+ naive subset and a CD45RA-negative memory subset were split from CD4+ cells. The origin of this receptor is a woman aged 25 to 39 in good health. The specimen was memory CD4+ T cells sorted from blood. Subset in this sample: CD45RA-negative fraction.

The CDR3 loop is CASSLFAMREGYGYTF. The CDR3 bases are TGTGCCAGCAGTTTATTCGCTATGAGAGAGGGTTATGGCTACACCTTC. This chain connects TRBV28 to TRBJ1-2; D gene ambiguous. Germline-derived CDR1 and CDR2 are MDHEN and SYDVKM. The CDR3 length is 16 residues. Deletions cut 1 base from V and 5 bases from J, with 17 bases between.